A single sample gave rise to the 3 T cell receptor beta chains below, sequenced in a study of blood T cells in healthy people across ages. A second PCR of 7 to 11 cycles used a sample-barcoded 5' primer and a J-beta primer mix. In TCRdb, the 5' RACE reads were re-called with MiXCR into one record per CDR3 protein. The table lists around 1,600,000 distinct CDR3 sequences, approximately 43% of them singletons, with about 3.8% in the top ten. Material: blood. Receptor source: a woman between 18 and 29 years old in good health.

V and J are TRBV4-2 and TRBJ2-1; D perhaps matches TRBD2 (6 bases). Looked up from germline, CDR1 is LGHNA and CDR2 is YNFKEQ. The CDR3 contains 18 residues. V gave up 2 bases and J gave up 0 bases, with 17 bases separating them. The CDR3 region is CASSQPLSRESSYNEQFF. As DNA, the CDR3 is TGTGCCAGCAGCCAACCGCTTTCCCGGGAGAGCTCCTACAATGAGCAGTTCTTC.

This clonotype appeared a few times. The J gene is TRBJ2-1, the V gene TRBV4-1, with 8 bases that match TRBD2. Germline assignment: CDR1 MGHRA and CDR2 YSYEKL. Trimming cost V 3 bases and J 9 bases; bases outside gene matches: 7. This CDR3 contains 14 residues. Here the CDR3 reads CASSQTGGPSEQFF. Here the CDR3 DNA reads TGCGCCAGCAGCCAGACGGGGGGGCCTAGTGAGCAGTTCTTC.

The V call is TRBV6-1, the J call TRBJ1-4; 7 nucleotides line up with TRBD1. This CDR3 has 13 amino acids. V trimming: 8 bases; J trimming: 7 bases; junction bases outside the gene matches: 7. CDR1 and CDR2 (germline): MNHNS, SASEGT. CDR3 coding DNA: TGTGCCAGCGGCCAGGGGGAGGCTGAAAAACTGTTTTTT. Translated: CASGQGEAEKLFF.